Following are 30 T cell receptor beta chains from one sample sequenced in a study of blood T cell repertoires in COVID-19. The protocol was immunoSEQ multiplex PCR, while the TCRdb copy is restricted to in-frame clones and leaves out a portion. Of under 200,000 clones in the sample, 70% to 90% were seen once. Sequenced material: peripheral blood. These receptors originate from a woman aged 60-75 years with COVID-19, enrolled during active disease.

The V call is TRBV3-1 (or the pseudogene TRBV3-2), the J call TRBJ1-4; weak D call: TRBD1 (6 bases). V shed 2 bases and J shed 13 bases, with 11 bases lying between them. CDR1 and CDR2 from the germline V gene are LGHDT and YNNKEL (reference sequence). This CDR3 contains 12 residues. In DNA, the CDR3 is TGTGCCAGCAGCCAATTGGGGGCGAGACTGTTTTTT. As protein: CASSQLGARLFF.

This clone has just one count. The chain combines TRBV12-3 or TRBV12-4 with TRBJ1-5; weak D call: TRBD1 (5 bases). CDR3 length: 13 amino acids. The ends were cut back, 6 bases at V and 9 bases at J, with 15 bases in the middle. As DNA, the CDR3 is TGTGCCAGCAGCGCGGGGCCTCGAAGGCCCCAGCATTTT. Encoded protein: CASSAGPRRPQHF.

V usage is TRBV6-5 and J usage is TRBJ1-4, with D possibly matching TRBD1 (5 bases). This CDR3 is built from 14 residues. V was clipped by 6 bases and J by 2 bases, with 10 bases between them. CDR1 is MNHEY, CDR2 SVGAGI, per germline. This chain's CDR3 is CASRLGRTNEKLFF. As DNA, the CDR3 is TGTGCCAGCAGATTGGGGCGGACTAATGAAAAACTGTTTTTT.

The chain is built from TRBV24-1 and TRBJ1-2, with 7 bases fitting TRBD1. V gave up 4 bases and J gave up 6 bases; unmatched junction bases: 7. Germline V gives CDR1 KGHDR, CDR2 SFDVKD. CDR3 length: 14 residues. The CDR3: CATSDPGQVNGYTF. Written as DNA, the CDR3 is TGTGCCACCAGTGACCCAGGACAGGTTAATGGCTACACCTTC.

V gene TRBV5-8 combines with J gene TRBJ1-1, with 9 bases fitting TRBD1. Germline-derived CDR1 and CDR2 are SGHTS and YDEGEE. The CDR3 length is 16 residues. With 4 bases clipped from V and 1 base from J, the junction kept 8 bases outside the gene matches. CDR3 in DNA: TGTGCCAGCAGCCATTCACAGGGGGCGCAGAACACTGAAGCTTTCTTT. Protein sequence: CASSHSQGAQNTEAFF.

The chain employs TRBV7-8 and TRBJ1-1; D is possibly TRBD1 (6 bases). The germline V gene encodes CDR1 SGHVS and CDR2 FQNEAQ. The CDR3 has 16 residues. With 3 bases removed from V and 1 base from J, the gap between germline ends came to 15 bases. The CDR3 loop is CASSFRVTGPNTEAFF. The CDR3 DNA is TGTGCCAGCAGCTTTCGTGTAACAGGGCCGAACACTGAAGCTTTCTTT.

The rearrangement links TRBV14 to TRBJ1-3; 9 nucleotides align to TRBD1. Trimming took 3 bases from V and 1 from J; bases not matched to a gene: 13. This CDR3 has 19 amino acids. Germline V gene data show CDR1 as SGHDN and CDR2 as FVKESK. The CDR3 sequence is CASSQSRLGQGVSGNTIYF. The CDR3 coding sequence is TGTGCCAGCAGCCAGTCTCGTTTGGGACAGGGAGTATCTGGAAACACCATATATTTT.

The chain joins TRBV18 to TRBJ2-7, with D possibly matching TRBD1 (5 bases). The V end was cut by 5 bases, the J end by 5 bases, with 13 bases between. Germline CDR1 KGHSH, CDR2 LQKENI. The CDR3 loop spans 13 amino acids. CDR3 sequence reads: CASSSRQGDEQYF. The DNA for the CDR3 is TGTGCCAGCTCATCCCGCCAGGGCGACGAGCAGTACTTC. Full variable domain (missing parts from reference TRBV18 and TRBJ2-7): NAGVMQNPRHLVRRRGQEARLRCSPMKGHSHVYWYRQLPEEGLKFMVYLQKENIIDESGMPKERFSAEFPKEGPSILRIQQVVRGDSAAYFCASSSRQGDEQYFGPGTRLTVT.

CDR3 nucleotide sequence: TGTGCCAGCAGTTCGTGGGCCGAGGGGGCTGAAGCTTTCTTT. It is translated as CASSSWAEGAEAFF. This rearrangement joins TRBV28 to TRBJ1-1; D might be TRBD1 (6 bases). V was shortened by 4 bases and J by 6 bases, with 15 bases between the two germline ends. The CDR3 is 14 amino acids. The germline V gene encodes CDR1 MDHEN and CDR2 SYDVKM. The whole variable domain, filled in from reference TRBV28 and TRBJ1-1, reads DVKVTQSSRYLVKRTGEKVFLECVQDMDHENMFWYRQDPGLGLRLIYFSYDVKMKEKGDIPEGYSVSREKKERFSLILESASTNQTSMYLCASSSWAEGAEAFFGQGTRLTVV.

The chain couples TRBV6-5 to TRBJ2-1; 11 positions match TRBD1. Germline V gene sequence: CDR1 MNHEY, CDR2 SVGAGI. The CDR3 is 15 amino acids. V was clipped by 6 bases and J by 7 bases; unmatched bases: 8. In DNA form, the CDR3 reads TGTGCCAGCAGGCCTTCCGGGACAGGGGGTAATGAGCAGTTCTTC. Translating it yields CASRPSGTGGNEQFF.

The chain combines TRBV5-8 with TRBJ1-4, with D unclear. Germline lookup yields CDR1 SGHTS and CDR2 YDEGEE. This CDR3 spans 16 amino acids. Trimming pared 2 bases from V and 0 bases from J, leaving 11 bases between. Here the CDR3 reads CASSLGELATNEKLFF. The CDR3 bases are TGTGCCAGCAGCTTAGGAGAACTTGCAACTAATGAAAAACTGTTTTTT.

CDR3 sequence reads: CASRDRRTEAFF. The CDR3 bases are TGTGCCAGCAGGGACAGGAGGACTGAAGCTTTCTTT. The J gene is TRBJ1-1, the V gene TRBV6-6, with TRBD1 identical over 7 bases. Germline lookup yields CDR1 MNHNY and CDR2 SVGAGI (reference sequence). V shed 6 bases and J 5 bases; nucleotides not matched to a gene: 3. The CDR3 runs to 12 residues.

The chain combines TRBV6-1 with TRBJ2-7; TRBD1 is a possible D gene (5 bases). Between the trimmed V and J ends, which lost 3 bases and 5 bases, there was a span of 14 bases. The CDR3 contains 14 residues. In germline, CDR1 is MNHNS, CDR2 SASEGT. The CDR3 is CASSEGRWGHEQYV. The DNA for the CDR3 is TGTGCCAGCAGTGAGGGTCGTTGGGGCCACGAGCAGTACGTC.

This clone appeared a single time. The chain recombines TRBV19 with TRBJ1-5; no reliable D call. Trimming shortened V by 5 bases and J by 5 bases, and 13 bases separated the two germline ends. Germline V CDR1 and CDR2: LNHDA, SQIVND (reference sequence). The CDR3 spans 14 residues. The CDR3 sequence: CASSETAFDQPQHF. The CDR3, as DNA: TGTGCCAGTAGTGAAACAGCATTTGATCAGCCCCAGCATTTT.

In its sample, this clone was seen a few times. This chain's CDR3 is CARSFLNTEAFF. CDR3 sequence (DNA): TGTGCCAGAAGCTTCTTGAACACTGAAGCTTTCTTT. V gene TRBV5-3 combines with J gene TRBJ1-1, with D uncertain. TRBV5-3 is an ORF, and what it does is uncertain. The V end was cut by 2 bases, the J end by 0 bases, with 2 bases between. The CDR3 extends over 12 amino acids.

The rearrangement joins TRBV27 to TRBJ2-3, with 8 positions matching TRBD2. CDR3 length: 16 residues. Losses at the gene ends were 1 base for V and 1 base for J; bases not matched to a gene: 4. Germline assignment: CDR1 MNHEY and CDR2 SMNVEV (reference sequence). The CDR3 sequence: CASSLFGAGGTDTQYF. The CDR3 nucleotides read TGTGCCAGCAGTTTATTTGGAGCGGGGGGCACAGATACGCAGTATTTT.

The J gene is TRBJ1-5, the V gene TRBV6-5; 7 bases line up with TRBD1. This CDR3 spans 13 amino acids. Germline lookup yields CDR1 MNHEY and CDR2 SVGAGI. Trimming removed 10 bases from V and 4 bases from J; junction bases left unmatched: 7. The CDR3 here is CAINRGANQPQHF. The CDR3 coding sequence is TGTGCCATCAACAGGGGTGCGAATCAGCCCCAGCATTTT.

CDR3 sequence (DNA): TGTGCCAGCTCACCGGGGCGGGGGTCCTACGAGCAGTACGTC. Protein sequence: CASSPGRGSYEQYV. The chain is built from TRBV18 and TRBJ2-7; 7 bases map to TRBD2. Germline V gene lookup returns CDR1 KGHSH and CDR2 LQKENI. The CDR3 runs to 14 residues. The ends lost 3 bases at V and 1 base at J; junction bases unmatched: 3.

The CDR3 nucleotides are TGCGCCAGCAGCCACCGAGACCGACTAGCGACCTACAATGAGCAGTTCTTC. This gives the protein CASSHRDRLATYNEQFF. The chain recombines TRBV4-1 with TRBJ2-1; TRBD2 matches 8 bases. This CDR3 has 17 amino acids. CDR1 is MGHRA and CDR2 is YSYEKL in the germline V gene. V lost 3 bases and J lost 2; bases outside the gene matches: 9.

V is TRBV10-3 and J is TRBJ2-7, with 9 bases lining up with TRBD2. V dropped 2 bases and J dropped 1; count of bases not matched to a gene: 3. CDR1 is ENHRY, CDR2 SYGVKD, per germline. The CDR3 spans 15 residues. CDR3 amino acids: CAISEVAGGSYEQYF. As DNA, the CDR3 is TGTGCCATCAGTGAGGTGGCGGGAGGGTCCTACGAGCAGTACTTC.

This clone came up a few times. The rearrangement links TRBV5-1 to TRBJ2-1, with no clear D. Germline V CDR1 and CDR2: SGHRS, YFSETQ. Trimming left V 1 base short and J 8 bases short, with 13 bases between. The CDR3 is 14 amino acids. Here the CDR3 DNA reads TGCGCCAGCAGCTTGCAGAGGATCCGCGATGAGCAGTTCTTC. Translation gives CASSLQRIRDEQFF. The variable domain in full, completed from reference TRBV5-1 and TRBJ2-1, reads KAGVTQTPRYLIKTRGQQVTLSCSPISGHRSVSWYQQTPGQGLQFLFEYFSETQRNKGNFPGRFSGRQFSNSRSEMNVSTLELGDSALYLCASSLQRIRDEQFFGPGTRLTVL.

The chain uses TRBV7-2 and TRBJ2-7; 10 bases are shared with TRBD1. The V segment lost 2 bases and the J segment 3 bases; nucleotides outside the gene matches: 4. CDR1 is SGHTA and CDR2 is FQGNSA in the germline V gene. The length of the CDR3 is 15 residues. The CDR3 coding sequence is TGTGCCAGCAGCTTAAGGGACAGGGGATTCTACGAGCAGTACTTC. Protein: CASSLRDRGFYEQYF. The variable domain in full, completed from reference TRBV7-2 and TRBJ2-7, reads GAGVSQSPSNKVTEKGKDVELRCDPISGHTALYWYRQSLGQGLEFLIYFQGNSAPDKSGLPSDRFSAERTGGSVSTLTIQRTQQEDSAVYLCASSLRDRGFYEQYFGPGTRLTVT.

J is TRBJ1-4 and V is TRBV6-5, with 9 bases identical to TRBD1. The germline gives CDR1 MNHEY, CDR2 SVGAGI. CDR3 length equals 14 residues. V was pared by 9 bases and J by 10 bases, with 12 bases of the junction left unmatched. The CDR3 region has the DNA TGTGCCAGTACTACAGGGGGCAGCTCTGGAAAACTGTTTTTT. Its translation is CASTTGGSSGKLFF.

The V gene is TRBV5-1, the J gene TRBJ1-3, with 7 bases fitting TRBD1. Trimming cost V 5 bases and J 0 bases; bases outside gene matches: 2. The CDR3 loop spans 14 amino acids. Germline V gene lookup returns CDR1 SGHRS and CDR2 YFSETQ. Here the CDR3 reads CASSWDSSGNTIYF. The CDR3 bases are TGCGCCAGCAGTTGGGACAGCTCTGGAAACACCATATATTTT.

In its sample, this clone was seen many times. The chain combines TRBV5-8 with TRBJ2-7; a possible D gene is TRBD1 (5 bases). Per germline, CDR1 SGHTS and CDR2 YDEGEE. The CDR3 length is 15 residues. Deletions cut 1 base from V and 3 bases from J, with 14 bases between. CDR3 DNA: TGTGCCAGCAGCTTGACAGGCCTGGGCCTCTACGAGCAGTACTTC. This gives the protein CASSLTGLGLYEQYF.

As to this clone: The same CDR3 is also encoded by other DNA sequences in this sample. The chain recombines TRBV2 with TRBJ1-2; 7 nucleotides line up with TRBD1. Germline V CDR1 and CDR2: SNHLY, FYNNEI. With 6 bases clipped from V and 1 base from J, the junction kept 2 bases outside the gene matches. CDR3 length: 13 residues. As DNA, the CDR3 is TGTGCCAGCAGGTGGGACAGTAACTATGGCTACACCTTC. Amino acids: CASRWDSNYGYTF.

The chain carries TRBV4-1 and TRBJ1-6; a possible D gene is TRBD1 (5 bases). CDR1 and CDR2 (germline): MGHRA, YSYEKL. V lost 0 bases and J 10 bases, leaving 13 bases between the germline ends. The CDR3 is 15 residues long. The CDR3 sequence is CASSQEGGRGSPLHF. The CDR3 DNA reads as TGCGCCAGCAGCCAAGAGGGGGGTAGAGGCTCACCCCTCCACTTT.

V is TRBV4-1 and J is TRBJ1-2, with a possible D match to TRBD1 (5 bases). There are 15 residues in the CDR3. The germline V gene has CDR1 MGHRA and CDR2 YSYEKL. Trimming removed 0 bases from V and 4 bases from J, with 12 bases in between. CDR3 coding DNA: TGCGCCAGCAGCCAAGACACACAGGCCCCCTATGGCTACACCTTC. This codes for CASSQDTQAPYGYTF.

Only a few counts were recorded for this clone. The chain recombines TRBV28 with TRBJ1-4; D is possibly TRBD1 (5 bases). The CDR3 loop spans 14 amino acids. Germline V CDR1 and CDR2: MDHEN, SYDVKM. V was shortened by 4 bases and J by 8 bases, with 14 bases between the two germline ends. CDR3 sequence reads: CASSSGREGEKLFF. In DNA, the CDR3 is TGTGCCAGCAGTTCGGGCAGGGAAGGGGAAAAACTGTTTTTT.

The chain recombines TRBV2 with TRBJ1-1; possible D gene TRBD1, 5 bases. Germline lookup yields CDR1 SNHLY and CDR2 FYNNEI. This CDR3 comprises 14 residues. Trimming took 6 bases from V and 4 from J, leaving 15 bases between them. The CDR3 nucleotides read TGTGCCAGCAGCTTCAAACAGGAATTCACTGAAGCTTTCTTT. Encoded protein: CASSFKQEFTEAFF.